This T cell receptor beta chain was found in a study of T cell repertoires in cytomegalovirus infection. Background on the study: Through public TCR beta signatures, both CMV infection and matching HLA type were indicated. Broader study findings: HLA-C-restricted, CMV-specific TCR beta clonotypes were dominant ex vivo.

A word on this clonotype: Its target is unknown.

TCRdb fed the reads into MiXCR, producing one record per CDR3 protein. The table has some 700,000 distinct CDR3 sequences, around 32% seen once; the top ten hold about 18%. Trimming left V 5 bases short and J 9 bases short, with 14 bases between. The CDR3 length is 13 residues. Germline CDR1 and CDR2: MNHNS and SASEGT. The receptor comes from a human donor in good health (CMV status not recorded). Some clones in this sample may be carry-over from other donors' samples. This chain connects TRBV6-1 to TRBJ1-5; D gene ambiguous. Sequenced material: cultured PBMCs, taken from culture after CMV antigen stimulation. The DNA for the CDR3 is TGTGCCAGCAGTATTCCGTCCAATTGGCCCCAGCATTTT. This sequence encodes CASSIPSNWPQHF.